This T cell receptor beta chain was retrieved from a study of T cells in lung cancer brain metastases. TCRdb's table, derived via immunoSEQ multiplex PCR, lists solely in-frame clones and lacks some. This sample has thousands of clones, with approximately 85% found just once. With 6 bases removed from V and 3 bases from J, the gap between germline ends came to 7 bases. The CDR3 extends over 12 amino acids. Germline V gives CDR1 SGHRS, CDR2 YFSETQ. The clonotype originates from a man aged 45-65 years with non-small cell lung cancer. The material sequenced was tumor tissue from the primary lung tumor. This chain uses TRBV5-1 with TRBJ2-1; no clear D. The CDR3 bases are TGCGCCAGCACAACAGTCTACAATGAGCAGTTCTTC. The encoded protein is CASTTVYNEQFF.